This entry describes one T cell receptor beta chain. Antigen: not known. Given a much more abundant clone one base away, this may be a read error. The sample originates from a study of glioma-infiltrating T cells. The iRepertoire nested amplicon-rescue multiplex PCR amplified TCR alpha and beta CDR3s from RNA. One-step reverse transcription and amplification started from roughly 100-400 ng of tissue mRNA or PBMC total RNA. TCRdb used MiXCR to reprocess the multiplex PCR reads, holding one entry per CDR3 protein. The sample contains approximately 110,000 distinct CDR3 sequences, less than 30% of which appear only once. Broader study findings: Above-expected tissue-blood divergence occurred in all gliomas, most in low-grade ones. Only very few CDR3 sequences appeared in both tissue and blood.

CDR3 size: 17 residues. Germline assignment: CDR1 SEHNR and CDR2 FQNEAQ (reference sequence). The chain employs TRBV7-9 and TRBJ2-2, with a weak D call TRBD2 (6 bases). Sequences were obtained from glioma tissue, nonneoplastic brain tissue, or PBMCs (not recorded which). The receptor comes from a human donor with low-grade glioma or glioblastoma, undergoing nonglioma brain surgery, or in good health (not recorded which). CDR3 coding DNA: TGTGCCAGCAGCTTAGGGCCCGGGGGAACGAAAACCGGGGAGCTGTTTTTT. It codes for CASSLGPGGTKTGELFF.